This TCR beta chain emerged from a study of neoadjuvant anti-PD-1 for oral cavity cancer. On the study more broadly: Before surgery, most patients got three to four biweekly 3 mg/kg nivolumab doses. Patients without progression got a fourth dose around day 43.

Trimming shortened V by 3 bases and J by 1 base, and 13 bases separated the two germline ends. Germline V lookup: CDR1 MDHEN, CDR2 SYDVKM. CDR3 length: 15 amino acids. Study results and caveats: Treg/Th17 ratio rose with pretreatment blood and fell with post-treatment tumor TCRbeta clonality.

Time point meaning: after neoadjuvant nivolumab, at surgical resection. With respect to this clone: Its specificity is not known. Other DNA sequences in the sample encode the same CDR3.

Generated by immunoSEQ multiplex PCR, the TCRdb table keeps only in-frame clones and is missing some. The data show 68,000 or so clones, about 85% seen once. The clonotype comes from a person aged 40 to 85 with oral cavity squamous cell carcinoma. The chain joins TRBV28 to TRBJ2-7; D is perhaps TRBD1 (5 bases). Material: PBMCs, obtained after nivolumab (anti-PD-1) treatment. CDR3 amino acids: CASSFFQGRSYEQYF. The DNA for the CDR3 is TGTGCCAGCAGTTTTTTTCAGGGAAGGTCCTACGAGCAGTACTTC.